This TCR beta chain stems from a study of CD8+ T cells in alopecia areata. Findings of the study overall: Alphabeta T cells residing in normal skin are also sequenced in scalp samples.

cDNA reverse transcribed from extracted RNA served as the sequencing template. Sequencing was performed with immunoSEQ multiplex PCR; in TCRdb, only in-frame clones are kept and a portion is missing. The sample records about 64,000 clones, 44% being singletons. As to this clone: The antigen is unknown.

CDR3 length: 12 residues. The V gene's germline CDR1 is SQVTM and CDR2 ANQGSEA. The ends lost 7 bases at V and 6 bases at J; junction bases unmatched: 7. V is TRBV29-1 and J is TRBJ2-5; 8 bases line up with TRBD1. The sequence derives from a human donor with alopecia areata. Sequencing was performed on NKG2D-low CD8+ T cells sorted from blood. CDR3 sequence: CSAYRGIKTQYF. The DNA of the CDR3 is TGCAGCGCATACAGGGGGATAAAGACCCAGTACTTC.